This T cell receptor beta chain was observed in a study of CXCR3-negative and CXCR3-positive naive CD8 T cells (dated by TCRdb to about 2019). In terms of the full investigation: In total, about 130 million TRB reads were obtained, or roughly 1.5 +/- 0.3 million reads per library. Diversity and physicochemical repertoire analyses were performed on about a dozen donors pooled from two independent experiments. TRBV-TRBJ cluster analysis included naive subsets from about 5 donors and memory cells from 3 donors. Overall study results and their limits: Comparably high repertoire diversity was found in both naive subsets, whereas much lower repertoire diversity was found in memory CD8+ T cells. CXCR3 expression partially decreased after cryopreservation, so most assays used freshly isolated PBMCs. Within the same donor, TRBV-TRBJ usage looked similar between naive CXCR3-negative and CXCR3-positive cells, but memory cells had distinct patterns. Because surface CD5, which has been linked to self-reactivity in mice, was comparable between naive subsets, TCR interaction strength was also inferred from TRB CDR3 physicochemical properties.

CDR1 and CDR2 were assigned from the germline V gene (reference sequence) as MNHNY and SVGAGI. Taken from cysteine to phenylalanine, the CDR3 has 16 residues. No coding sequence is recorded. On this clonotype itself: The antigen it binds to is not known.

Each CD8+ T cell subset was flow-sorted in triplicate, and 300,000 or so cells per subset were placed directly into RLT lysis buffer. Peripheral blood mononuclear cells were isolated from buffy coats by standard density gradient centrifugation. Total RNA was extracted from sorted cells using an RNeasy Mini Kit. The reads were generated on a NextSeq 550. The Human TCR Profiling Kit (MiLaboratory) was used to make UMI-labeled 5' RACE TRB cDNA libraries. cDNA synthesis used the entire amount of extracted RNA, and PCR amplification then used the entire amount of cDNA produced. The libraries were made side by side, with each library going through the same number of PCR cycles. Under the source paper's analysis protocol: With a requirement of at least two reads per UMI, MIGEC and MiXCR extracted about 57,000 +/- 9,900 unique UMI-labeled TRB cDNA molecules per library. On average, roughly 40,000 +/- 10,000 functional in-frame TRB CDR3 nucleotide clonotypes lacking stop codons were found per library. After downsampling to 5000 UMI-labeled TRB molecules per sample, diversity metrics such as normalized Shannon-Wiener and Chao1 were calculated in VDJtools. VDJtools was used to calculate clonotype-size-weighted physicochemical properties of the central five CDR3 residues, namely interaction energy, strength, volume and Kidera factor 4. TCRdb reprocessed the reads and lists each CDR3 protein sequence as a single entry, with no DNA. For this entry, the V and J calls and clone size follow TCRdb and not the study's own pipeline. Per the sample table, the count is about 40,000 distinct CDR3 sequences. The top ten constitute under 10% of the sample.

The sequencing sample was made of memory CD8+ T cells from blood. In light of the paper, this sample's cell subset or site label describes: conventional CD8+ memory T cells (TMEM), sorted as controls. The rearrangement combines TRBV6-6 with TRBJ2-5; lacking DNA, the TRBD1 call made by TCRdb goes unchecked. This receptor was identified in a human donor in good health. Some clones in this sample may be carry-over from other donors' samples. CDR3 loop: CASSYSWDRVQETQYF.